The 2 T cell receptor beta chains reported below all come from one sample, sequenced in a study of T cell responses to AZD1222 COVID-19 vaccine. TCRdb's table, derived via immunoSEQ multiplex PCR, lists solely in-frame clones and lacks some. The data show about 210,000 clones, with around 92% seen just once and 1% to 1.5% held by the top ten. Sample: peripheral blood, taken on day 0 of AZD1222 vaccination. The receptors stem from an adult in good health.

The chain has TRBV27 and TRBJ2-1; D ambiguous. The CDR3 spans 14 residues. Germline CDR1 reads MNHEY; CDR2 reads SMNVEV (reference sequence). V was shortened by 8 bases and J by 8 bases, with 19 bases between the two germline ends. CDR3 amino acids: CASSLARRFDEQFF. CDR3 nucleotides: TGTGCCAGCTCGTTGGCCCGGCGGTTCGATGAGCAGTTCTTC.

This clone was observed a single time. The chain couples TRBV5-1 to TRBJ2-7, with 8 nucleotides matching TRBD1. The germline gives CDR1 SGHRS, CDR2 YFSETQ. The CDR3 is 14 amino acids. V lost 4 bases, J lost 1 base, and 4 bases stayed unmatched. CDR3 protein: CASSPRTGSYEQYF. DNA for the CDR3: TGCGCCAGCAGCCCCCGGACAGGGTCCTACGAGCAGTACTTC.